The 18 T cell receptor beta chains presented below share a single source sample, sequenced in a study of blood T cell repertoires in COVID-19. Assay: immunoSEQ multiplex PCR; the TCRdb copy retains only in-frame clones and omits some. Of tens of thousands of clones in the sample, roughly 86% were seen once. The sample comprised peripheral blood. These receptors were collected from a human donor with acute or convalescent COVID-19. The donor label of this sample is uncertain.

This rearrangement joins TRBV6-2 or TRBV6-3 to TRBJ2-7; 7 bases match TRBD1. The CDR3 sequence is 16 residues long. From germline, CDR1 is MNHEY and CDR2 SVGEGT. The V gene end was trimmed by 2 bases and the J gene end by 2 bases; junction bases not matched to a gene: 9. The CDR3 region is CASSYPDRLGAYEQYF. The CDR3 DNA sequence: TGTGCCAGCAGTTACCCGGACAGGCTAGGGGCCTACGAGCAGTACTTC.

The chain employs TRBV5-1 and TRBJ1-1; possible D gene TRBD1, 6 bases. The length of the CDR3 is 14 residues. Trimming cost V 4 bases and J 3 bases, with 13 bases left between them. Germline V gene lookup returns CDR1 SGHRS and CDR2 YFSETQ. The CDR3 DNA reads TGCGCCAGCAGCCCGGACAGAGGGCACACTGAAGCTTTCTTT. Its translation is CASSPDRGHTEAFF.

The V and J genes are TRBV10-3 and TRBJ2-2, with D possibly being TRBD1 (5 bases). CDR3 length: 14 residues. Trimming left V 7 bases short and J 1 base short, with 10 bases between. The germline V gene encodes CDR1 ENHRY and CDR2 SYGVKD. The CDR3 DNA sequence: TGTGCCATCACTGGGCAGGGGAACACCGGGGAGCTGTTTTTT. It encodes CAITGQGNTGELFF.

Comment on this clone: Different DNA sequences within this sample yield the same CDR3. The V call is TRBV6-5, the J call TRBJ2-7, with 11 bases identical to TRBD1. The length of the CDR3 is 13 residues. Per the germline V gene, CDR1 is MNHEY and CDR2 is SVGAGI. Losses at the gene ends were 7 bases for V and 4 bases for J; bases not matched to a gene: 3. CDR3 protein: CASTRDRGYEQYF. The CDR3 nucleotides are TGTGCCAGCACCCGGGACAGGGGGTACGAGCAGTACTTC.

V is TRBV4-1 and J is TRBJ2-7, with 10 bases matching TRBD1. The CDR3 is 13 residues long. The germline V gene encodes CDR1 MGHRA and CDR2 YSYEKL. V trimming: 5 bases; J trimming: 2 bases; junction bases outside the gene matches: 0. This CDR3 is CASSGQGAYEQYF. The CDR3 coding sequence is TGCGCCAGCAGCGGACAGGGGGCCTACGAGCAGTACTTC.

The V call is TRBV6-5, the J call TRBJ1-2, with D uncertain. Per germline, CDR1 MNHEY and CDR2 SVGAGI. This CDR3 spans 14 amino acids. V lost 2 bases and J lost 0, with 7 bases in between. Here the CDR3 DNA reads TGTGCCAGCAGTTACCGGGTGGCTAACTATGGCTACACCTTC. Protein sequence: CASSYRVANYGYTF.

The table lists this clone with a count of one. This chain connects TRBV9 to TRBJ1-3; D is uncertain. The germline V gene has CDR1 SGDLS and CDR2 YYNGEE. The CDR3 is made up of 13 amino acids. V was pared by 6 bases and J by 2 bases, with 9 bases between. CDR3 bases: TGTGCCAGCACCGATCAGGCTGGAAACACCATATATTTT. It is translated as CASTDQAGNTIYF. Supplemented by reference TRBV9 and TRBJ1-3, the full variable domain reads DSGVTQTPKHLITATGQRVTLRCSPRSGDLSVYWYQQSLDQGLQFLIQYYNGEERAKGNILERFSAQQFPDLHSELNLSSLELGDSALYFCASTDQAGNTIYFGEGSWLTVV.

This clone occurred once. This chain joins TRBV27 and TRBJ1-6, with 10 bases aligning to TRBD1. This CDR3 region has 14 residues. CDR1 is MNHEY, CDR2 SMNVEV, per germline (reference sequence). With V trimmed by 5 bases and J by 8 bases, 3 bases remained unmatched. Here the CDR3 reads CASSPDRGDSPLHF. The CDR3 DNA reads TGTGCCAGCAGTCCGGACAGGGGGGATTCACCCCTCCACTTT.

This clone appeared a few times. The gene calls are TRBV19 and TRBJ1-5; 12 bases are shared with TRBD1. The CDR3 loop spans 18 amino acids. Germline CDR1 and CDR2: LNHDA and SQIVND (reference sequence). V was clipped by 5 bases and J by 2 bases; unmatched bases: 10. CDR3 region: CASSAGTGGGSGNQPQHF. In DNA, the CDR3 is TGTGCCAGTAGTGCCGGGACAGGGGGCGGGTCTGGCAATCAGCCCCAGCATTTT.

This chain joins TRBV14 and TRBJ2-3; no clear D gene. The CDR3 contains 12 residues. The germline gives CDR1 SGHDN, CDR2 FVKESK. V shed 3 bases and J shed 4 bases, with 5 bases lying between them. In DNA form, the CDR3 reads TGTGCCAGCAGCCAGAGCGCAGATACGCAGTATTTT. Translating it yields CASSQSADTQYF.

The chain is built from TRBV19 and TRBJ2-1; D perhaps matches TRBD1 (6 bases). The CDR3 contains 17 residues. Trimming removed 3 bases at V and 9 bases at J, with 24 bases between. Germline CDR1 reads LNHDA; CDR2 reads SQIVND (reference sequence). CDR3 protein: CASSIRRRDIQGSEQFF. In DNA form, the CDR3 reads TGTGCCAGTAGTATTCGACGCCGGGACATCCAAGGTTCTGAGCAGTTCTTC.

The rearrangement uses TRBV2 and TRBJ1-3; D gene ambiguous. Trimming stripped 3 bases from V and 1 base from J, with 10 bases between. The CDR3 consists of 15 residues. Germline lookup yields CDR1 SNHLY and CDR2 FYNNEI. The CDR3 DNA sequence: TGTGCCAGCAGTGACCGGGGAATTTCTGGAAACACCATATATTTT. Translation: CASSDRGISGNTIYF. The variable domain in full, completed from reference TRBV2 and TRBJ1-3, reads EPEVTQTPSHQVTQMGQEVILRCVPISNHLYFYWYRQILGQKVEFLVSFYNNEISEKSEIFDDQFSVERPDGSNFTLKIRSTKLEDSAMYFCASSDRGISGNTIYFGEGSWLTVV.

The chain joins TRBV6-5 to TRBJ2-3, with 10 bases that match TRBD2. Unmatched junction bases numbered 6, after V lost 4 bases and J lost 2 bases. CDR1 and CDR2 from the germline V gene are MNHEY and SVGAGI. This CDR3 contains 16 residues. The DNA for the CDR3 is TGTGCCAGCAGTTTAGGACTAGCGGACTACACAGATACGCAGTATTTT. It codes for CASSLGLADYTDTQYF.

J is TRBJ1-2 and V is TRBV7-9; D is uncertain. This CDR3 is built from 13 residues. Germline V CDR1 and CDR2: SEHNR, FQNEAQ (reference sequence). The V gene lost 5 bases and the J gene lost 2 bases, with 9 bases spanning the gap. CDR3 sequence (DNA): TGTGCCAGCAGCCCCGACTCAAACTATGGCTACACCTTC. Its translation: CASSPDSNYGYTF.

CDR3 nucleotides: TGTGCCAGCTCAAGCAGCGGGGTATTCCCTGGGAGCTCCTACAATGAGCAGTTCTTC. Translation gives CASSSSGVFPGSSYNEQFF. The chain employs TRBV18 and TRBJ2-1, with 7 bases fitting TRBD2. V lost 5 bases to trimming and J lost 0 bases; unmatched junction nucleotides: 16. CDR1 is KGHSH and CDR2 is LQKENI in the germline V gene. The CDR3 is 19 residues long.

This clone was recorded once. This chain joins TRBV12-3 or TRBV12-4 and TRBJ2-3, with D possibly being TRBD1 (5 bases). The CDR3 is 13 residues long. V was shortened by 5 bases and J by 4 bases, with 10 bases between the two germline ends. CDR3 sequence reads: CASSGHWADTQYF. The CDR3 DNA reads as TGTGCCAGCAGTGGACACTGGGCAGATACGCAGTATTTT.

The chain is built from TRBV2 and TRBJ2-6; D remains unclear. CDR3 length: 14 residues. The germline V and J ends were trimmed by 2 bases and 0 bases, with 2 bases remaining between them. CDR1 and CDR2 (germline): SNHLY, FYNNEI. The CDR3 here is CASSERSGANVLTF. The CDR3 nucleotides read TGTGCCAGCAGTGAACGCTCTGGGGCCAACGTCCTGACTTTC.

The chain recombines TRBV5-1 with TRBJ2-3, with D maybe TRBD2 (6 bases). The CDR3 extends over 13 amino acids. Germline V gives CDR1 SGHRS, CDR2 YFSETQ. With 5 bases removed from V and 5 bases from J, the gap between germline ends came to 12 bases. CDR3 protein: CASSFTGEDTQYF. CDR3 DNA: TGCGCCAGCAGTTTTACGGGGGAAGATACGCAGTATTTT.